This T cell receptor beta chain came from a study of T cell repertoires in cytomegalovirus infection. Study results and limitations: There were HLA-C-restricted CMV-specific TCR beta clonotypes dominating the ex vivo response.

TCRdb re-called the reads with MiXCR, one entry per CDR3 protein. The table has fewer than 550,000 distinct CDR3 sequences, approximately 15% seen once. This clonotype was picked up many times. The antigen is not known. Germline CDR1 SGHAT, CDR2 FQNNGV. CDR3 length: 16 amino acids. V lost 1 base and J lost 3, with 12 bases in between. The TCR sequence derives from a human donor in good health (CMV status not recorded). Some clones in this sample may be carry-over from other donors' samples. This chain connects TRBV11-2 to TRBJ1-4, with unresolved D. The specimen was CD8+ T cells from PBMCs. The CDR3 DNA follows: TGTGCCAGCAGCTTAGCCCCGGCTACCTCTAATGAAAAACTGTTTTTT. It translates to CASSLAPATSNEKLFF.